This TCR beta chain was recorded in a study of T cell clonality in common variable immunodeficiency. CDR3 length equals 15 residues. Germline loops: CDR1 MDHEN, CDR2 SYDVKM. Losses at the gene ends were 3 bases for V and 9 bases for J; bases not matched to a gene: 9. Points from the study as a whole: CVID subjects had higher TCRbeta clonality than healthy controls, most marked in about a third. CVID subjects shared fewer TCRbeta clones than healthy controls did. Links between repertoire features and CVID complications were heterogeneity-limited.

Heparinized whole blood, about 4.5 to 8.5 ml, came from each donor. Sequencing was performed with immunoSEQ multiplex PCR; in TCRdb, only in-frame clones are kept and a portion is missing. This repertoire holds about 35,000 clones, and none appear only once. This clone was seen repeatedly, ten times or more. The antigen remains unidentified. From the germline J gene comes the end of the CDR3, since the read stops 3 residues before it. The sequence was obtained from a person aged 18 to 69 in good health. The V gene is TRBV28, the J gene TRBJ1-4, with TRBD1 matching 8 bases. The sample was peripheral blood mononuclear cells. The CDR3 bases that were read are TGTGCCAGCAGTTTTACGGACAGGGTCTTGAAAAAA. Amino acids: CASSFTDRVLKK. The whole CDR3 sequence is CASSFTDRVLKKLFF. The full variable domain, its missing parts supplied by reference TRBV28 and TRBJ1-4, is DVKVTQSSRYLVKRTGEKVFLECVQDMDHENMFWYRQDPGLGLRLIYFSYDVKMKEKGDIPEGYSVSREKKERFSLILESASTNQTSMYLCASSFTDRVLKKLFFGSGTQLSVL.